The rows below give T cell receptor beta chains drawn from one sample of a study of sequential checkpoint blockade in melanoma. Generated by immunoSEQ multiplex PCR, the TCRdb table keeps only in-frame clones and is missing some. The sample consists of fewer than 15,000 clones, 82% of them appearing once. This sample comprised CD8+ T cells sorted from blood (inferred from file names), obtained from a patient given nivolumab and ipilimumab in sequence. These receptors were collected from a human donor with melanoma. Each CDR3 is given with its conserved first and last residue. Each record gives: D gene, CDR3 length, J gene, V gene, clone size, CDR3 protein, CDR3 DNA. A D gene is named only where the DNA matches it firmly. Size values are once, few and many counts, or a class for expanded clones, and some rows have none.

D: .
length: 14
J: TRBJ2-2
V: TRBV28
size: .
CDR3: CASRLQGGAGELFF
DNA: TGTGCCAGCAGACTACAGGGTGGGGCCGGGGAGCTGTTTTTT

D: .
length: 15
J: TRBJ1-6
V: TRBV6-1
size: .
CDR3: CASRHDLGYNSPLHF
DNA: TGTGCCAGCAGGCACGACCTAGGTTATAATTCACCCCTCCACTTT

D: .
length: 14
J: TRBJ1-5
V: TRBV28
size: .
CDR3: CASSSDYSNQPQHF
DNA: TGTGCCAGCAGTTCAGATTATAGCAATCAGCCCCAGCATTTT

D: TRBD1
length: 15
J: TRBJ1-2
V: TRBV6-6
size: few
CDR3: CASSSLTGGLYGYTF
DNA: TGTGCCAGCAGTTCCCTAACAGGGGGCCTCTATGGCTACACCTTC

D: .
length: 14
J: TRBJ1-2
V: TRBV19
size: .
CDR3: CASSISGTGYGYTF
DNA: TGTGCCAGTAGTATATCGGGAACTGGCTATGGCTACACCTTC

D: TRBD2
length: 12
J: TRBJ2-3
V: TRBV7-9
size: .
CDR3: CARAGRTDTQYF
DNA: TGTGCCAGAGCGGGAAGAACAGATACGCAGTATTTT

D: .
length: 13
J: TRBJ1-2
V: TRBV4-2
size: .
CDR3: CASSPKQDYGYTF
DNA: TGTGCCAGCAGCCCAAAACAGGACTATGGCTACACCTTC

D: .
length: 14
J: TRBJ2-7
V: TRBV28
size: .
CDR3: CASSFPGRGYEQYF
DNA: TGTGCCAGCAGTTTTCCAGGGCGGGGATACGAGCAGTACTTC

D: .
length: 12
J: TRBJ2-1
V: TRBV7-6
size: .
CDR3: CASSRRDNEQFF
DNA: TGTGCCAGCAGCCGCAGGGACAATGAGCAGTTCTTC

D: .
length: 12
J: TRBJ2-1
V: TRBV6-1
size: .
CDR3: CASRAGFDEQFF
DNA: TGTGCCAGCAGGGCAGGGTTCGATGAGCAGTTCTTC

D: TRBD1
length: 17
J: TRBJ2-1
V: TRBV9
size: .
CDR3: CASSGTGGAYRDNEQFF
DNA: TGTGCCAGCAGCGGTACAGGGGGCGCGTATCGTGACAATGAGCAGTTCTTC

D: .
length: 13
J: TRBJ2-7
V: TRBV29-1
size: .
CDR3: CSVVSPVDYEQYF
DNA: TGCAGCGTTGTTTCTCCGGTTGACTACGAGCAGTACTTC

D: TRBD1
length: 13
J: TRBJ1-2
V: TRBV11-1
size: .
CDR3: CASSSDRLYGYTF
DNA: TGTGCCAGCAGTTCGGACAGGCTCTATGGCTACACCTTC

D: .
length: 14
J: TRBJ2-1
V: TRBV7-9
size: .
CDR3: CASNLGSRGNEQFF
DNA: TGTGCCAGCAATCTAGGAAGTCGAGGCAATGAGCAGTTCTTC

D: TRBD1
length: 16
J: TRBJ2-3
V: TRBV28
size: .
CDR3: CASLQGGRGRTDTQYF
DNA: TGTGCCAGCCTCCAAGGGGGCAGGGGGAGAACAGATACGCAGTATTTT

D: .
length: 17
J: TRBJ2-1
V: TRBV10-1
size: .
CDR3: CASSEGGLSNSYNEQFF
DNA: TGCGCCAGCAGTGAGGGGGGACTTTCGAACTCCTACAATGAGCAGTTCTTC

D: .
length: 11
J: TRBJ2-7
V: TRBV27
size: few
CDR3: CASSSQGKQYF
DNA: TGTGCCAGCAGCTCTCAGGGGAAGCAGTACTTC

D: .
length: 14
J: TRBJ1-6
V: TRBV28
size: .
CDR3: CASSFADSNSPLHF
DNA: TGTGCCAGCAGTTTTGCCGACAGCAATTCACCCCTCCACTTT

D: .
length: 12
J: TRBJ2-7
V: TRBV6-1
size: .
CDR3: CASSEGLLGEYF
DNA: TGTGCCAGCAGTGAGGGACTCCTCGGGGAGTACTTC

D: TRBD2
length: 16
J: TRBJ2-5
V: TRBV5-1
size: few
CDR3: CASSWTSEGPQETQYF
DNA: TGCGCCAGCAGCTGGACTAGCGAGGGGCCCCAAGAGACCCAGTACTTC

D: .
length: 13
J: TRBJ2-1
V: TRBV27
size: once
CDR3: CASSYSGIALQFF
DNA: TGTGCCAGCAGTTACTCCGGCATAGCGCTCCAGTTCTTC

D: .
length: 13
J: TRBJ2-7
V: TRBV11-2
size: once
CDR3: CASSLVRGYEQYF
DNA: TGTGCCAGCAGCTTAGTGCGGGGTTACGAGCAGTACTTC

D: TRBD2
length: 15
J: TRBJ2-7
V: TRBV27
size: .
CDR3: CASSLGGPSSYEQYF
DNA: TGTGCCAGCAGTTTGGGAGGGCCCTCCTCCTACGAGCAGTACTTC

D: .
length: 11
J: TRBJ2-7
V: TRBV5-6
size: few
CDR3: CASSAAYEQYF
DNA: TGTGCCAGCAGCGCGGCCTACGAGCAGTACTTC

D: TRBD2
length: 15
J: TRBJ2-1
V: TRBV4-1
size: .
CDR3: CASSLVRGGASEQFF
DNA: TGCGCCAGCAGCCTAGTACGCGGGGGGGCGAGTGAGCAGTTCTTC

D: TRBD1
length: 15
J: TRBJ2-7
V: TRBV7-6
size: .
CDR3: CASSRRGQEFYEQYF
DNA: TGTGCCAGCAGCCGCAGAGGACAGGAGTTCTACGAGCAGTACTTC

D: TRBD2
length: 15
J: TRBJ2-2
V: TRBV19
size: .
CDR3: CASRRSSGGTGELFF
DNA: TGTGCCAGTAGACGATCTAGCGGGGGCACCGGGGAGCTGTTTTTT

D: .
length: 15
J: TRBJ1-2
V: TRBV9
size: .
CDR3: CASSPRDSPNYGYTF
DNA: TGTGCCAGCAGCCCTCGAGACAGCCCTAACTATGGCTACACCTTC

D: .
length: 15
J: TRBJ2-6
V: TRBV14
size: .
CDR3: CASSQIPVGANVLTF
DNA: TGTGCCAGCAGCCAAATTCCTGTAGGGGCCAACGTCCTGACTTTC

D: .
length: 15
J: TRBJ1-5
V: TRBV28
size: once
CDR3: CASSWLTVANQPQHF
DNA: TGTGCCAGCAGTTGGCTGACAGTTGCCAATCAGCCCCAGCATTTT

D: .
length: 12
J: TRBJ2-7
V: TRBV2
size: .
CDR3: CASDGRDYEQYF
DNA: TGTGCCAGCGACGGCAGGGACTACGAGCAGTACTTC

D: TRBD2
length: 17
J: TRBJ2-1
V: TRBV27
size: .
CDR3: CASSELAGGHSYNEQFF
DNA: TGTGCCAGCAGTGAACTAGCGGGAGGGCACTCCTACAATGAGCAGTTCTTC

D: TRBD2
length: 14
J: TRBJ2-3
V: TRBV9
size: .
CDR3: CASSLSGKLDTQYF
DNA: TGTGCCAGCAGTCTTAGCGGGAAGCTCGATACGCAGTATTTT

D: TRBD1
length: 13
J: TRBJ2-7
V: TRBV27
size: .
CDR3: CASSTTGGHEQYF
DNA: TGTGCCAGCAGCACGACAGGGGGTCACGAGCAGTACTTC

D: .
length: 16
J: TRBJ1-3
V: TRBV6-6
size: .
CDR3: CASSSWDFTSGNTIYF
DNA: TGTGCCAGCAGTTCCTGGGACTTTACCTCTGGAAACACCATATATTTT

D: .
length: 14
J: TRBJ2-2
V: TRBV19
size: .
CDR3: CASWGRENTGELFF
DNA: TGTGCCAGTTGGGGCAGGGAGAACACCGGGGAGCTGTTTTTT

D: .
length: 13
J: TRBJ2-7
V: TRBV27
size: .
CDR3: CASSFGRAYEQYF
DNA: TGTGCCAGCAGTTTTGGGAGAGCCTACGAGCAGTACTTC

D: TRBD2
length: 16
J: TRBJ2-3
V: TRBV5-6
size: .
CDR3: CASSHRLAGAEDTQYF
DNA: TGTGCCAGCAGCCACCGACTAGCGGGAGCGGAGGATACGCAGTATTTT

D: TRBD1
length: 15
J: TRBJ1-1
V: TRBV19
size: .
CDR3: CASSPRDRVNTEAFF
DNA: TGTGCCAGTAGTCCCCGGGACAGGGTGAACACTGAAGCTTTCTTT

D: TRBD2
length: 17
J: TRBJ2-2
V: TRBV13
size: .
CDR3: CASSSPRGGRDTGELFF
DNA: TGTGCCAGCAGCTCCCCTCGGGGGGGAAGGGACACCGGGGAGCTGTTTTTT

D: TRBD1
length: 15
J: TRBJ1-5
V: TRBV27
size: once
CDR3: CASSLGTGGNQPQHF
DNA: TGTGCCAGCAGTTTAGGCACAGGGGGAAATCAGCCCCAGCATTTT

D: TRBD2
length: 14
J: TRBJ2-7
V: TRBV7-6
size: .
CDR3: CASSPRWGGYEQYF
DNA: TGTGCCAGCAGCCCGAGATGGGGGGGCTACGAGCAGTACTTC

D: TRBD2
length: 14
J: TRBJ2-5
V: TRBV6-5
size: .
CDR3: CASSYFREGETQYF
DNA: TGTGCCAGCAGTTACTTCCGGGAGGGAGAGACCCAGTACTTC

D: .
length: 14
J: TRBJ2-5
V: TRBV28
size: .
CDR3: CASSSGTLQETQYF
DNA: TGTGCCAGCAGTTCCGGGACACTTCAAGAGACCCAGTACTTC

D: TRBD1
length: 13
J: TRBJ1-2
V: TRBV5-6
size: .
CDR3: CASSTGDLYGYTF
DNA: TGTGCCAGCAGCACAGGGGACCTCTATGGCTACACCTTC

D: .
length: 16
J: TRBJ2-3
V: TRBV4-2
size: .
CDR3: CASSQEPGAFTDTQYF
DNA: TGTGCCAGCAGCCAAGAACCAGGGGCCTTCACAGATACGCAGTATTTT

D: TRBD1
length: 16
J: TRBJ2-1
V: TRBV4-3
size: .
CDR3: CASSQLTGALYNEQFF
DNA: TGCGCCAGCAGCCAATTGACAGGGGCCCTCTACAATGAGCAGTTCTTC

D: TRBD1
length: 18
J: TRBJ1-4
V: TRBV7-9
size: .
CDR3: CASSLGGQGEATNEKLFF
DNA: TGTGCCAGCAGCTTAGGAGGACAGGGGGAAGCAACTAATGAAAAACTGTTTTTT

D: TRBD2
length: 13
J: TRBJ2-7
V: TRBV15
size: .
CDR3: CATSRGGSYEQYF
DNA: TGTGCCACCAGCCGCGGGGGCTCCTACGAGCAGTACTTC

D: TRBD1
length: 16
J: TRBJ1-5
V: TRBV2
size: .
CDR3: CASSERDRVRNQPQHF
DNA: TGTGCCAGCAGTGAAAGGGACAGGGTACGCAATCAGCCCCAGCATTTT

D: TRBD2
length: 14
J: TRBJ2-1
V: TRBV19
size: .
CDR3: CASSITSGRVEQFF
DNA: TGTGCCAGTAGTATAACTAGCGGGAGGGTTGAGCAGTTCTTC

D: TRBD2
length: 18
J: TRBJ2-5
V: TRBV7-2
size: .
CDR3: CASSRKPGLAVTQETQYF
DNA: TGTGCCAGCAGTCGAAAACCGGGACTAGCGGTGACCCAAGAGACCCAGTACTTC

D: TRBD2
length: 20
J: TRBJ2-7
V: TRBV28
size: .
CDR3: CASSFTQYPSGRRVSYEQYF
DNA: TGTGCCAGCAGTTTTACACAGTATCCTAGCGGGAGGAGGGTATCCTACGAGCAGTACTTC

D: TRBD1
length: 14
J: TRBJ2-7
V: TRBV9
size: .
CDR3: CASSGAGGSYEQYF
DNA: TGTGCCAGCAGCGGGGCAGGGGGTTCCTACGAGCAGTACTTC

D: TRBD2
length: 15
J: TRBJ2-5
V: TRBV6-5
size: medium-sized
CDR3: CASSWTTSGSETQYF
DNA: TGTGCCAGCAGTTGGACGACTAGCGGGAGTGAGACCCAGTACTTC